In its sample, the clone carrying this T cell receptor beta chain is medium-sized. Antigen unknown. CD4+ T cells that had been cultured provided DNA sequenced with the Oncomine TCR Beta short-read assay. MiXCR, applied by TCRdb to the PCR reads, yields one record per CDR3 protein. The sample records over 6,500 distinct CDR3 sequences, under 20% being singletons. The sample belongs to a study of vaccination and CD4 T cells after COVID-19. The length of the CDR3 is 12 residues. Germline V gene sequence: CDR1 SGHTA, CDR2 FQGNSA. The V end lost 5 bases, the J end lost 5 bases, and 10 bases lay between the germline ends. Treatment given: roughly 10-day PBMC culture with coronavirus spike peptide pools or control peptides (ViraFEST assay).

V is TRBV7-2 and J is TRBJ2-7; a possible D gene is TRBD2 (5 bases). Specimen: CD4+ T cells from blood, cultured in vitro, collected after SARS-CoV-2 vaccination. This clonotype was obtained from a human donor who had recovered from COVID-19. The CDR3 coding sequence is TGTGCCAGCAGCCTAGGGAGAAACGAGCAGTACTTC. It is translated as CASSLGRNEQYF.